Listed below are T cell receptor beta chains from one sample, sequenced in a study of shared clonotypes between healthy human individuals. Profiling relied on immunoSEQ multiplex PCR, and the TCRdb table lists in-frame clones only, not all of them. The data hold approximately 740,000 clones, with 74% observed a single time. Material for sequencing was memory CD4+ T cells sorted from blood. The source of these receptors is a young woman in good health. The CDR3 runs from the conserved cysteine through the conserved F or W. A D gene is named only where the DNA matches it firmly. A clone size is listed for some rows: how often the clone was seen (once, few, many), or a class if it is expanded.

. | TRBJ2-5 | TRBV29-1 | TRBD1 | CSVEEGRGWETQYF | TGCAGCGTTGAAGAGGGCAGGGGGTGGGAGACCCAGTACTTC
once | TRBJ2-2 | TRBV19 | . | CASSLNLRTGELFF | TGTGCCAGTTCCCTCAATCTTAGGACCGGGGAGCTGTTTTTT
. | TRBJ1-5 | TRBV7-2 | . | CASSYNFNSNQPQHF | TGTGCCAGCAGTTACAATTTCAATAGCAATCAGCCCCAGCATTTT
. | TRBJ1-2 | TRBV7-9 | . | CASSLRRGSYGYTF | TGTGCCAGCAGCTTACGTCGGGGGAGCTATGGCTACACCTTC
. | TRBJ2-1 | TRBV28 | . | CASSLSGDLYNEQFF | TGTGCCAGCAGTCTCTCAGGGGACCTATACAATGAGCAGTTCTTC
. | TRBJ2-7 | TRBV6-1 | . | CASSPSGIAYEQYF | TGTGCCAGCAGTCCCTCTGGAATTGCCTACGAGCAGTACTTC
. | TRBJ1-1 | TRBV11-2 | . | CASSHWVAGTEAFF | TGTGCCAGCAGCCATTGGGTGGCAGGCACTGAAGCTTTCTTT
. | TRBJ2-3 | TRBV5-1 | . | CASYEGHSTDTQYF | TGCGCCAGTTATGAGGGACATAGCACAGATACGCAGTATTTT
. | TRBJ2-3 | TRBV29-1 | . | CSVEDLNTQYF | TGCAGCGTTGAAGATTTGAATACGCAGTATTTT
. | TRBJ1-2 | TRBV5-1 | . | CASSDRPGGYGYTF | TGCGCCAGCAGCGACAGACCAGGAGGCTATGGCTACACCTTC
. | TRBJ2-1 | TRBV2 | . | CASIPDSLVYNEQFF | TGTGCCAGCATACCCGACAGTCTGGTGTACAATGAGCAGTTCTTC
. | TRBJ1-1 | TRBV6-5 | . | CASRSPTVGNTEAFF | TGTGCCAGCCGATCCCCGACAGTCGGAAACACTGAAGCTTTCTTT
. | TRBJ2-3 | TRBV7-2 | . | CASSLVALLTDTQYF | TGTGCCAGCAGCTTAGTAGCACTTCTCACAGATACGCAGTATTTT
. | TRBJ2-5 | TRBV9 | . | CASSISPGAQETQYF | TGTGCCAGCAGCATCAGCCCGGGGGCCCAAGAGACCCAGTACTTC
. | TRBJ2-2 | TRBV5-8 | TRBD1 | CASSDWTGQAGELFF | TGTGCCAGCAGCGACTGGACAGGTCAAGCGGGGGAGCTGTTTTTT
. | TRBJ2-2 | TRBV29-1 | TRBD2 | CSVYLAETNTGELFF | TGCAGCGTTTACCTAGCGGAAACGAACACCGGGGAGCTGTTTTTT
few | TRBJ1-5 | TRBV7-3 | . | CASSLGEDQPQHF | TGTGCCAGCAGCTTAGGGGAGGATCAGCCCCAGCATTTT
. | TRBJ2-1 | TRBV5-1 | . | CASSFNRVVSNEQFF | TGCGCCAGCAGCTTCAACAGGGTGGTCTCCAATGAGCAGTTCTTC
. | TRBJ2-3 | TRBV25-1 | TRBD2 | CASRTSGRSDTQYF | TGTGCCAGTAGGACTAGCGGGAGATCCGATACGCAGTATTTT
. | TRBJ2-1 | TRBV7-2 | . | CASNRLGTYNEQFF | TGTGCCAGCAACCGTCTCGGGACGTACAATGAGCAGTTCTTC
once | TRBJ1-5 | TRBV19 | TRBD1 | CASSIEGARDQPQHF | TGTGCCAGTAGTATCGAGGGGGCTCGAGATCAGCCCCAGCATTTT
. | TRBJ2-7 | TRBV18 | . | CASSPTSYEQYF | TGTGCCAGCTCACCAACCAGCTACGAGCAGTACTTC
. | TRBJ1-1 | TRBV28 | . | CASRSLDTEAFF | TGTGCCAGCAGGTCGTTAGACACTGAAGCTTTCTTT
. | TRBJ1-5 | TRBV6-1 | TRBD1 | CASSGQGSQPQHF | TGTGCCAGCAGTGGACAGGGGAGTCAGCCCCAGCATTTT
. | TRBJ2-3 | TRBV15 | . | CATSRDIGTDTQYF | TGTGCCACCAGCAGAGATATTGGCACAGATACGCAGTATTTT
. | TRBJ1-2 | TRBV5-6 | . | CASSFRAYGYTF | TGTGCCAGCAGCTTTAGGGCCTATGGCTACACCTTC
. | TRBJ2-5 | TRBV11-2 | . | CASSTSIAQETQYF | TGTGCCAGCAGCACCTCCATAGCGCAAGAGACCCAGTACTTC